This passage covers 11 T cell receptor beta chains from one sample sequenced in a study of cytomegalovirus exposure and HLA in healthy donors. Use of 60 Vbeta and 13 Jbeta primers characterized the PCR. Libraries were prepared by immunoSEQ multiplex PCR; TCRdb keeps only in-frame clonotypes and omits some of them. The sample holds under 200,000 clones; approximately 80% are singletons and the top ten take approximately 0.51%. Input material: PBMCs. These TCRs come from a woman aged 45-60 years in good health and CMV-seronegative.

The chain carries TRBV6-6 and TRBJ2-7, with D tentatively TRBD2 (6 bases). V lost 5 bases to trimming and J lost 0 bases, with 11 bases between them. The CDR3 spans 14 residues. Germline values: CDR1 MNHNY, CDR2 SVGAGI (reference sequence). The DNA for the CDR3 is TGTGCCAGCAGTGATACCGGGAGCTCCTACGAGCAGTACTTC. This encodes CASSDTGSSYEQYF.

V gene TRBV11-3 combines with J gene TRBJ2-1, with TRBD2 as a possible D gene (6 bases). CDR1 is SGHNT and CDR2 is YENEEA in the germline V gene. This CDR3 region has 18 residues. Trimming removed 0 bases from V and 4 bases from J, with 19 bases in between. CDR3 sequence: CASSLEGWGSGAYNEQFF. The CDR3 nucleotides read TGTGCCAGCAGCTTAGAAGGTTGGGGTAGCGGAGCATACAATGAGCAGTTCTTC.

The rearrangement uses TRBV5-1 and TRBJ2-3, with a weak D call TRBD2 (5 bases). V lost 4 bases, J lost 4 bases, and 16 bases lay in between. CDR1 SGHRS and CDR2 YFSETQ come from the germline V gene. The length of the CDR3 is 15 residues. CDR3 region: CASSPTRPSADTQYF. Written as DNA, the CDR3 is TGCGCCAGCAGCCCAACTAGACCCTCGGCAGATACGCAGTATTTT.

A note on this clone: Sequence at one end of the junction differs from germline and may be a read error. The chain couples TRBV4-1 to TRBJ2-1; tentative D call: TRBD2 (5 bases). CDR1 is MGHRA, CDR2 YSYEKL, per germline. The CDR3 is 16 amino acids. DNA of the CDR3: TGCGCCAGCGGCCAAGATAGGACTCACCGGTCAAATGAGCAGTTCTTC. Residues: CASGQDRTHRSNEQFF.

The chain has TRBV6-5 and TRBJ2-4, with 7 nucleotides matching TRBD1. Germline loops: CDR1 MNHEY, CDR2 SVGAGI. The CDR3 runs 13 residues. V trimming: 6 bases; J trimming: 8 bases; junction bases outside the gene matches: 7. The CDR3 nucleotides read TGTGCCAGCAGCTACGACAGGGAGTACATTCAGTACTTC. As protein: CASSYDREYIQYF.

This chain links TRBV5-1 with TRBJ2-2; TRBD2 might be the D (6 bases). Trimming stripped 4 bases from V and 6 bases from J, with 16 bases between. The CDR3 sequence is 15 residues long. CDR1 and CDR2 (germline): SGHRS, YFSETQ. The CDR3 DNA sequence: TGCGCCAGCAGCCGGGGAGGATTAGGGGCCGGGGAGCTGTTTTTT. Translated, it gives CASSRGGLGAGELFF.

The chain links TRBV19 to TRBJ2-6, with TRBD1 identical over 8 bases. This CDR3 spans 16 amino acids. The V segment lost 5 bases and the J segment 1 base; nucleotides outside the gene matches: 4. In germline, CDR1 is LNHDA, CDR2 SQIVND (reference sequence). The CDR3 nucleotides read TGTGCCAGTAGTGACCGGGACAGGTCTGGGGCCAACGTCCTGACTTTC. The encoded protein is CASSDRDRSGANVLTF.

CDR3 sequence (DNA): TGTGCTAGTCTGGGCCTCTCCTACGAGCAGTACTTC. It codes for CASLGLSYEQYF. The rearrangement links TRBV12-5 to TRBJ2-7; no clear D gene. With 8 bases removed from V and 0 bases from J, the gap between germline ends came to 8 bases. The germline V gene has CDR1 LGHNT and CDR2 FRNRAP. CDR3 length equals 12 residues.

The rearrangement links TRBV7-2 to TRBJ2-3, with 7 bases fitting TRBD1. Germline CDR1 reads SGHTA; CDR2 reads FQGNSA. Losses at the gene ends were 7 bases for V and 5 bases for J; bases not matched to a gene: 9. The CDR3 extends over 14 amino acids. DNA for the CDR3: TGTGCCAGCACCCCGACAGGGTATCAAGATACGCAGTATTTT. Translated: CASTPTGYQDTQYF. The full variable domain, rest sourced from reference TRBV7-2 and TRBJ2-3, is GAGVSQSPSNKVTEKGKDVELRCDPISGHTALYWYRQSLGQGLEFLIYFQGNSAPDKSGLPSDRFSAERTGGSVSTLTIQRTQQEDSAVYLCASTPTGYQDTQYFGPGTRLTVL.

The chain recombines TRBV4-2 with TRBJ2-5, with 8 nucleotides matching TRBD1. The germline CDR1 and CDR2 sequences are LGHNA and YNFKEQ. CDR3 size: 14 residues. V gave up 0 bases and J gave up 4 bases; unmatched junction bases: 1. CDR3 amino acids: CASSQDGQGETQYF. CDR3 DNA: TGTGCCAGCAGCCAAGATGGACAGGGAGAGACCCAGTACTTC.

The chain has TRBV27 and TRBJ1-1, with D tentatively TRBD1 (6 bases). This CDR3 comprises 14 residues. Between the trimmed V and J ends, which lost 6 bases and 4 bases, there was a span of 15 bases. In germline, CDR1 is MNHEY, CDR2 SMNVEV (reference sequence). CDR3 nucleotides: TGTGCCAGCAGGATACAGGGTTCGGGCACTGAAGCTTTCTTT. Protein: CASRIQGSGTEAFF.